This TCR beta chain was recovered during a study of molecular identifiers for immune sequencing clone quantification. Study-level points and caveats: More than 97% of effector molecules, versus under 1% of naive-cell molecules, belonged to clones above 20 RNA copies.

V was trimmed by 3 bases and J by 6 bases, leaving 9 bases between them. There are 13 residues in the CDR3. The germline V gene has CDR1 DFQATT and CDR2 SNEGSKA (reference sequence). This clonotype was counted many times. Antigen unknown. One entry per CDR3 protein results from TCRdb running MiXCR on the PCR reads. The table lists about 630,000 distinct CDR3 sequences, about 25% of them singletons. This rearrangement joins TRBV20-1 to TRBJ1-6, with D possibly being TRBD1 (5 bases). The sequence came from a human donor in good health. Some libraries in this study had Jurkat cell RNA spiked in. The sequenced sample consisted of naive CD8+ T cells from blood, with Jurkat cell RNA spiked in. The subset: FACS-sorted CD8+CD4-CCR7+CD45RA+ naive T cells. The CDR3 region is CSASDRINSPLHF. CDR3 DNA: TGCAGTGCTAGTGACAGAATTAATTCACCCCTCCACTTT.